Below are 7 T cell receptor beta chains sequenced from a single sample in a study of CD8+ T cells in alopecia areata. RNA extraction was followed by reverse transcription into cDNA, which acted as the sequencing template. Using immunoSEQ multiplex PCR, the repertoire was profiled, and TCRdb retains in-frame clones only, with some absent. The repertoire holds 140,000 or so clones, with approximately 50% as singletons. This sample comprised CD4+ T cells sorted from blood, obtained at week 0. The receptors originated from a human donor with alopecia areata.

The rearrangement uses TRBV29-1 and TRBJ2-3, with 7 positions matching TRBD2. After removal of 3 bases from V and 0 bases from J, the junction contained 3 bases not matched to a gene. CDR3 length equals 14 residues. Per germline, CDR1 SQVTM and CDR2 ANQGSEA. The CDR3 reads CSVEGGWSTDTQYF. In DNA, the CDR3 is TGCAGCGTTGAGGGGGGGTGGAGCACAGATACGCAGTATTTT.

The rearrangement joins TRBV30 to TRBJ1-1; D remains ambiguous. Trimming stripped 4 bases from V and 7 bases from J, with 13 bases between. Germline V lookup: CDR1 GTSNPN, CDR2 SVGIG (reference sequence). The CDR3 consists of 12 residues. CDR3 nucleotides: TGTGCCTGGACACCAGGACCCTTTGAAGCTTTCTTT. It translates to CAWTPGPFEAFF.

The chain combines TRBV19 with TRBJ1-1; D is uncertain. CDR1 and CDR2 (germline): LNHDA, SQIVND (reference sequence). The CDR3 is 16 residues long. Trimming shortened V by 5 bases and J by 2 bases, and 18 bases separated the two germline ends. The CDR3 spells CASSRLRPRANTEAFF. The CDR3 DNA reads TGTGCCAGTAGTCGATTGAGGCCGAGAGCAAACACTGAAGCTTTCTTT.

The CDR3 loop is CASSPGALGETQYF. CDR3 sequence (DNA): TGTGCCAGCAGCCCGGGGGCTCTAGGGGAGACCCAGTACTTC. The V gene is TRBV9, the J gene TRBJ2-5; D may correspond to TRBD1 or TRBD2 (6 bases each). V lost 4 bases and J lost 5, with 15 bases in between. The germline V gene has CDR1 SGDLS and CDR2 YYNGEE. CDR3 size: 14 residues.

This clone was observed a handful of times. The chain is built from TRBV23-1 and TRBJ2-6; no definite D call. TRBV23-1 belongs to the ORF category, with a function that is uncertain. There are 12 residues in the CDR3. CDR3 DNA sequence: TGCAAGGATCGGCCTGGGGCCAACGTCCTGACTTTC. As protein: CKDRPGANVLTF.

In this sample, this clone turned up a few times. The rearrangement uses TRBV19 and TRBJ2-1; D is ambiguous. CDR3 size: 11 residues. Germline V gives CDR1 LNHDA, CDR2 SQIVND (reference sequence). The V end lost 5 bases, the J end lost 10 bases, and 9 bases lay between the germline ends. As DNA, the CDR3 is TGTGCCAGTAGTTGGCGCGTCGAGCAGTTCTTC. It specifies CASSWRVEQFF.

The sample holds one count of this clone. CDR3 loop: CASRVRPLEGWNEQFF. Here the CDR3 DNA reads TGTGCCAGCAGAGTCCGACCGTTAGAAGGGTGGAATGAGCAGTTCTTC. The chain carries TRBV27 and TRBJ2-1; the D is unclear. The CDR3 is made up of 16 amino acids. Trimming removed 6 bases from V and 7 bases from J, with 22 bases in between. Germline V gives CDR1 MNHEY, CDR2 SMNVEV (reference sequence).